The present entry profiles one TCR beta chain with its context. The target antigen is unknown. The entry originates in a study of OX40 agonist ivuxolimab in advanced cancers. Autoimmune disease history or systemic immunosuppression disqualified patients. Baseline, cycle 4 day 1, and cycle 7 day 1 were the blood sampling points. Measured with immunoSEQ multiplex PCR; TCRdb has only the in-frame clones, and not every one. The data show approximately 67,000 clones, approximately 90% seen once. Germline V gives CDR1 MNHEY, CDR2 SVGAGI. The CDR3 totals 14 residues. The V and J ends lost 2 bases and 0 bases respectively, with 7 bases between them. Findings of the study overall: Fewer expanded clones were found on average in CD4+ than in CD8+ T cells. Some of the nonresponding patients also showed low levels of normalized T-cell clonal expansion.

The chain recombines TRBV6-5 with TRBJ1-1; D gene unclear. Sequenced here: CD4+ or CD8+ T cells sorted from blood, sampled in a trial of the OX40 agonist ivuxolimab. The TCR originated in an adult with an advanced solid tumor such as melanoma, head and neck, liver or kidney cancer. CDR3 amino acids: CASSYVSLNTEAFF. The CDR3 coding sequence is TGTGCCAGCAGTTACGTCAGCTTGAACACTGAAGCTTTCTTT.